This TCR beta chain was recovered during a study of blood T cell repertoires in COVID-19. The germline V gene encodes CDR1 MDHEN and CDR2 SYDVKM. There are 13 residues in the CDR3. Between the trimmed V and J ends, which lost 4 bases and 5 bases, there was a span of 9 bases. Measured with immunoSEQ multiplex PCR; TCRdb has only the in-frame clones, and not every one. This sample has 70,000 to 95,000 clones, with around 82% found just once. Input material: peripheral blood. The sequence was obtained from a man aged 55 to 70 with COVID-19, enrolled during active disease. The rearrangement links TRBV28 to TRBJ1-5, with D maybe TRBD1 (6 bases). CDR3 DNA: TGTGCCAGCAGTTCCCCAGGGGATCAGCCCCAGCATTTT. Its protein is CASSSPGDQPQHF.